One sample yielded the 15 T cell receptor beta chains listed below, sequenced in a study of cytomegalovirus exposure and HLA in healthy donors. Here immunoSEQ multiplex PCR was the method, and the copy in TCRdb shows in-frame clones only, minus some. The sample lists around 140,000 clones; about 94% were seen once. Sequencing used PBMCs. The receptors shown here come from a man younger than 30 in good health and CMV-seropositive.

This chain links TRBV2 with TRBJ2-5; D is ambiguous. This CDR3 has 12 residues. The V and J ends lost 3 bases and 3 bases respectively, with 5 bases between them. CDR1 is SNHLY, CDR2 FYNNEI, per germline. CDR3 sequence (DNA): TGTGCCAGCAGTGAGCAGAAAGAGACCCAGTACTTC. Protein product: CASSEQKETQYF. Looking up the rest from reference TRBV2 and TRBJ2-5 gives the full variable domain: EPEVTQTPSHQVTQMGQEVILRCVPISNHLYFYWYRQILGQKVEFLVSFYNNEISEKSEIFDDQFSVERPDGSNFTLKIRSTKLEDSAMYFCASSEQKETQYFGPGTRLLVL.

This clone was found once. CDR3: CASSFHRGTNEKLFF. The CDR3 nucleotides are TGTGCCAGCAGTTTTCACCGAGGGACTAATGAAAAACTGTTTTTT. The chain combines TRBV27 with TRBJ1-4; D unresolved. V was cut by 3 bases and J by 2 bases, with 10 bases left in between. Germline values: CDR1 MNHEY, CDR2 SMNVEV (reference sequence). The CDR3 spans 15 residues.

V gene TRBV5-1 combines with J gene TRBJ1-1; the match to TRBD1 covers 10 bases. This CDR3 has 16 residues. The V gene end was trimmed by 1 base and the J gene end by 0 bases; junction bases not matched to a gene: 3. Germline lookup yields CDR1 SGHRS and CDR2 YFSETQ. In DNA form, the CDR3 reads TGCGCCAGCAGCTTGTGGGGGACAGGGGTGAACACTGAAGCTTTCTTT. Translated, it gives CASSLWGTGVNTEAFF.

Notes on this clone: At one of its ends the junction is not consistent with the germline gene, which may arise from a read error. The rearrangement links TRBV15 to TRBJ2-7, with D tentatively TRBD2 (5 bases). Germline V CDR1 and CDR2: LNHNV, YYDKDF (reference sequence). CDR3 length: 13 amino acids. The CDR3 DNA sequence: TGTGCCACCAGCAGAGATCGGCGGACTCAGCTAGACTTC. Translation: CATSRDRRTQLDF.

In regard to this clone: This CDR3 is missing its conserved last phenylalanine or tryptophan, likely due to a read error. The limits of the CDR3 on the DNA are not certain, so only TCRdb's listed CDR3 is given. The chain joins TRBV5-1 to TRBJ2-7; the D segment call TRBD2 is taken from the table without a DNA check. Inclusive of both ends, the CDR3 amounts to 8 amino acids. Per germline, CDR1 SGHRS and CDR2 YFSETQ. This chain's CDR3 is CASSPREI.

DNA for the CDR3: TGCGCCAGCAGTTACTCACTGAGCACTGAAGCTTTCTTT. Translation: CASSYSLSTEAFF. The rearrangement links TRBV4-1 to TRBJ1-1; D not resolved. The CDR3 contains 13 residues. From germline, CDR1 is MGHRA and CDR2 YSYEKL. The ends were cut back, 6 bases at V and 4 bases at J, with 12 bases in the middle.

The J gene is TRBJ2-1, the V gene TRBV11-2, with D unresolved. The CDR3 extends over 13 amino acids. Germline lookup yields CDR1 SGHAT and CDR2 FQNNGV. Between the trimmed V and J ends, which lost 3 bases and 5 bases, there was a span of 8 bases. CDR3 protein: CASSFFTDNEQFF. The DNA of the CDR3 is TGTGCCAGCAGCTTCTTTACAGACAATGAGCAGTTCTTC.

The gene calls are TRBV2 and TRBJ2-3, with 7 bases identical to TRBD2. J was trimmed by 5 bases and V by 1 base; bases with no gene match: 3. The germline V gene encodes CDR1 SNHLY and CDR2 FYNNEI. The CDR3 is 14 residues long. DNA of the CDR3: TGTGCCAGCAGTGAAGAGGCTAGCGGAGATACGCAGTATTTT. Translated: CASSEEASGDTQYF.

This clone was detected only once. The rearrangement uses TRBV10-3 and TRBJ1-6; 8 bases align to TRBD1. The CDR3 consists of 15 residues. Germline-derived CDR1 and CDR2 are ENHRY and SYGVKD. V lost 6 bases to trimming and J lost 7 bases; unmatched junction nucleotides: 8. This CDR3 is CAISPTGVQNSPLHF. The CDR3 nucleotides read TGTGCCATCAGCCCGACAGGGGTGCAAAATTCACCCCTCCACTTT.

The V call is TRBV28, the J call TRBJ2-1; TRBD2 matches 9 bases. This CDR3 has 12 amino acids. After removal of 5 bases from V and 15 bases from J, the junction contained 8 bases not matched to a gene. Per germline, CDR1 MDHEN and CDR2 SYDVKM. The CDR3 coding sequence is TGTGCCAGCAGTCCAGCCGGGACTAGCCTGTTCTTC. It specifies CASSPAGTSLFF.

The gene calls are TRBV28 and TRBJ1-2; D might be TRBD1 (6 bases). Germline V lookup: CDR1 MDHEN, CDR2 SYDVKM. The CDR3 has 14 residues. V lost 6 bases to trimming and J lost 0 bases, with 11 bases between them. The CDR3 region is CASSPGVSNYGYTF. The CDR3 nucleotides are TGTGCCAGCAGCCCAGGGGTATCTAACTATGGCTACACCTTC.

This chain joins TRBV21-1 and TRBJ2-7; TRBD1 is the table's D call and was not checked against the DNA. TRBV21-1 is a pseudogene. The CDR3 totals 13 residues. CDR3 protein: CASSNDRGHEQYF. The CDR3, as DNA: TGTGCCAGCAGCAACGACAGGGGCCACGAGCAGTACTTC.

The chain links TRBV5-1 to TRBJ2-7; TRBD2 might be the D (6 bases). The CDR3 length is 14 residues. The germline V and J ends were trimmed by 4 bases and 0 bases, with 11 bases remaining between them. Germline V CDR1 and CDR2: SGHRS, YFSETQ. The CDR3 DNA reads as TGCGCCAGCAGCAGAGGACTAAGCTCCTACGAGCAGTACTTC. Its translation is CASSRGLSSYEQYF. Using reference TRBV5-1 and TRBJ2-7 for the parts outside the CDR3, the full variable domain is KAGVTQTPRYLIKTRGQQVTLSCSPISGHRSVSWYQQTPGQGLQFLFEYFSETQRNKGNFPGRFSGRQFSNSRSEMNVSTLELGDSALYLCASSRGLSSYEQYFGPGTRLTVT.

The CDR3 sequence is CASSGPPGTFSTDTQYF. In DNA form, the CDR3 reads TGTGCCAGCAGCGGCCCTCCTGGGACATTTAGCACAGATACGCAGTATTTT. The chain recombines TRBV9 with TRBJ2-3, with D possibly being TRBD1 (6 bases). There are 17 residues in the CDR3. Deletions cut 3 bases from V and 0 bases from J, with 17 bases between. Germline CDR1 is SGDLS and CDR2 is YYNGEE.

The chain has TRBV6-1 and TRBJ1-1, with 7 positions matching TRBD1. This CDR3 spans 15 amino acids. With V trimmed by 6 bases and J by 6 bases, 13 bases remained unmatched. The germline V gene encodes CDR1 MNHNS and CDR2 SASEGT. The CDR3 DNA follows: TGTGCCAGCAGCGAGCCGGCAGGGGGGAGTGCTGAAGCTTTCTTT. Residues: CASSEPAGGSAEAFF.